This T cell receptor beta chain was obtained from a study of graft-versus-host responses after intestinal transplantation. As for the study in general: Every recipient underwent anti-thymocyte globulin induction, then tacrolimus and steroids for two to three years. Whole-study findings and limits: GvH clones occurred in recipient marrow; some first appeared in ileum or blood. Graft-donor T cell macrochimerism in patients accompanied high graft-versus-host to host-versus-graft clonal ratios in allografts.

CDR1 is LGHNT and CDR2 is FRNRAP in the germline V gene. This CDR3 has 11 residues. Deletions cut 2 bases from V and 3 bases from J, with 0 bases between. Sequencing was performed with immunoSEQ multiplex PCR; in TCRdb, only in-frame clones are kept and a portion is missing. Of just under 90,000 clones detected, around 83% appear once; the ten largest clones hold roughly 15%. Turning to this clone: What it binds is not known.

The TCR was taken from a human donor who received an intestinal transplant. J is TRBJ2-3 and V is TRBV12-5; D is uncertain. The input for sequencing was unstimulated CD8+ T cells sorted from spleen or lymph node cells, taken before intestinal transplant. CDR3: CASGLTDTQYF. CDR3 DNA sequence: TGTGCTAGTGGTTTGACAGATACGCAGTATTTT.